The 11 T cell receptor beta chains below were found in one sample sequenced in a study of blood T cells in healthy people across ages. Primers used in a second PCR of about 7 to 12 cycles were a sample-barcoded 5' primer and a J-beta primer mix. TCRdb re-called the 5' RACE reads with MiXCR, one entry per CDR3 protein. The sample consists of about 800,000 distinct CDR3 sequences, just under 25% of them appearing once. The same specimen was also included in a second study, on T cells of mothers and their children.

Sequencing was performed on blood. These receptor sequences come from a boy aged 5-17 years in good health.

The CDR3 protein is CSANQGRSYNEQFF. DNA for the CDR3: TGCAGTGCGAACCAAGGCCGCAGCTACAATGAGCAGTTCTTC. The chain is built from TRBV20-1 and TRBJ2-1; D is ambiguous. V gave up 6 bases and J gave up 3 bases, with 15 bases separating them. The CDR3 length is 14 residues. CDR1 is DFQATT, CDR2 SNEGSKA, per germline (reference sequence).

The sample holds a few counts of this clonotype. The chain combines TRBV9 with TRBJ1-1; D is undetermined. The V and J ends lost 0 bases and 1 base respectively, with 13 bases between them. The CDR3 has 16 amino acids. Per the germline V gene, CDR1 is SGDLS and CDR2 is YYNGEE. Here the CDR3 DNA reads TGTGCCAGCAGCGTAGGACTCTCGACGGCGAACACTGAAGCTTTCTTT. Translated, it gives CASSVGLSTANTEAFF.

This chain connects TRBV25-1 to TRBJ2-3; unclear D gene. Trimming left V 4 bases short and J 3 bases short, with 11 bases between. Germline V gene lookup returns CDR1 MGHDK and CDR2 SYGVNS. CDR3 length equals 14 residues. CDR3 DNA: TGTGCCAGCAGTGCTAAACAGACAACAGATACGCAGTATTTT. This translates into CASSAKQTTDTQYF. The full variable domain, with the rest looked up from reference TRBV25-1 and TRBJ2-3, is EADIYQTPRYLVIGTGKKITLECSQTMGHDKMYWYQQDPGMELHLIHYSYGVNSTEKGDLSSESTVSRIRTEHFPLTLESARPSHTSQYLCASSAKQTTDTQYFGPGTRLTVL.

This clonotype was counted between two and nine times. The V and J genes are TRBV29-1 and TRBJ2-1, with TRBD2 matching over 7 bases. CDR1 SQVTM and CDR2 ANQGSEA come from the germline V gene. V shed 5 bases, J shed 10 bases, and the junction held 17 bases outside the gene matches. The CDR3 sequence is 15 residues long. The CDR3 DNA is TGCAGCGTTAGCGGACGGGGAGGGACCCGGGGAGAGCAGTTCTTC. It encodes CSVSGRGGTRGEQFF.

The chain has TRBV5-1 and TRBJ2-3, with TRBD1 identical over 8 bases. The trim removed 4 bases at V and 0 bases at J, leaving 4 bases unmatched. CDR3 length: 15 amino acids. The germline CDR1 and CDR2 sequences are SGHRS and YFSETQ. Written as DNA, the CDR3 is TGCGCCAGCAGCCCGGACAGGGTCAGCACAGATACGCAGTATTTT. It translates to CASSPDRVSTDTQYF.

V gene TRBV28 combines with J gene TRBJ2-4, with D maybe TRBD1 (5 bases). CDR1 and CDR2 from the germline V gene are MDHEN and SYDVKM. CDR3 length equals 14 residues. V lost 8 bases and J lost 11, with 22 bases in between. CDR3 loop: CASRTGIGWAVQYF. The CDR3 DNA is TGTGCCAGCCGAACAGGAATCGGGTGGGCCGTTCAGTACTTC.

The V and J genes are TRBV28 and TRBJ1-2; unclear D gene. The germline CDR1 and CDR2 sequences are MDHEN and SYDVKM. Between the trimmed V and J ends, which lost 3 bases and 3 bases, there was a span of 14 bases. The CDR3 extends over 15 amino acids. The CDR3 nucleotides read TGTGCCAGCAGTTTCCCCCAATTAAGACACTATGGCTACACCTTC. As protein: CASSFPQLRHYGYTF.

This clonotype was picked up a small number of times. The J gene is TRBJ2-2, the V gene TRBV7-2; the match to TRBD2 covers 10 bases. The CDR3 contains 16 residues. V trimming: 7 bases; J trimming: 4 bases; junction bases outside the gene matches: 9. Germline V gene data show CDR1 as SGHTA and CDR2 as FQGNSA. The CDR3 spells CASTPWLAGVTGELFF. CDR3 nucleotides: TGTGCCAGCACCCCCTGGCTAGCGGGAGTCACCGGGGAGCTGTTTTTT.

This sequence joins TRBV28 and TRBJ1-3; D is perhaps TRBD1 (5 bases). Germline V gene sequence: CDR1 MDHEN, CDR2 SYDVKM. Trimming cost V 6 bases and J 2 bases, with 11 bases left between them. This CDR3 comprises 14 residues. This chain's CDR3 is CASSTVGAGNTIYF. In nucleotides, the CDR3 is TGTGCCAGCAGCACCGTGGGGGCTGGAAACACCATATATTTT.

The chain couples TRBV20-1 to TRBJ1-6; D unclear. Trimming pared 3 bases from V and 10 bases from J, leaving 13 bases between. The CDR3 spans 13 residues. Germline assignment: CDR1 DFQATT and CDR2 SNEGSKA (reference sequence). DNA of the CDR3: TGCAGTGCTAGGGGCCTCCGGGAGTCACCCCTCCACTTT. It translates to CSARGLRESPLHF.

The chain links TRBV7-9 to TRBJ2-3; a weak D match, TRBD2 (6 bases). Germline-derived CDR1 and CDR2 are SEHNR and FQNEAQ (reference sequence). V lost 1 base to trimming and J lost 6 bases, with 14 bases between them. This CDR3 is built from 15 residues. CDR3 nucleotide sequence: TGTGCCAGCAGCTTAGTGGGGGGAGATCGGGATACGCAGTATTTT. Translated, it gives CASSLVGGDRDTQYF.